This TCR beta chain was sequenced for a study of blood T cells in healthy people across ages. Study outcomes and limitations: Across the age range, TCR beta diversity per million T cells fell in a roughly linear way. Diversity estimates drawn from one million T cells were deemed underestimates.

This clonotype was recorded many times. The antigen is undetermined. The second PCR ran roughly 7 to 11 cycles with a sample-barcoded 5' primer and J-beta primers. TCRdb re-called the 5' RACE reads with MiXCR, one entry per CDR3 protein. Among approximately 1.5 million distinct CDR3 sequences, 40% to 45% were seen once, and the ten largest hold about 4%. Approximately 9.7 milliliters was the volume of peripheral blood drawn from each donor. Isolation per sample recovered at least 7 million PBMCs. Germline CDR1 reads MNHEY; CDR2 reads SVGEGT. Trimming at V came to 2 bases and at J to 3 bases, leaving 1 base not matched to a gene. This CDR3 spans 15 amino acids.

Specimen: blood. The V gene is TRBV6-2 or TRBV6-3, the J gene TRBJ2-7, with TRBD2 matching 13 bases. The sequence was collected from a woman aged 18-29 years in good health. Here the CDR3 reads CASSYRTSGSYEQYF. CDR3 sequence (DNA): TGTGCCAGCAGTTACAGGACTAGCGGGAGCTACGAGCAGTACTTC.